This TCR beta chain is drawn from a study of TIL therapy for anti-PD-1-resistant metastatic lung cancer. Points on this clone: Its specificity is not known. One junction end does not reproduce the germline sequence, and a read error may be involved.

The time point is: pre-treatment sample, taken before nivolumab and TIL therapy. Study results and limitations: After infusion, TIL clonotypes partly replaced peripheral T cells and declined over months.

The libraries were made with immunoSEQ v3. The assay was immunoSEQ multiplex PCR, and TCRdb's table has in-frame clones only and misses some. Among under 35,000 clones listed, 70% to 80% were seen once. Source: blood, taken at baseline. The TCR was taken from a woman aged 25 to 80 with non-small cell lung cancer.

CDR3 DNA sequence: TGCGCCAGCAGCCAGGACCGGGACAGGGGGCAGGAGGTCTTT. This gives the protein CASSQDRDRGQEVF. The rearrangement links TRBV4-1 to TRBJ1-1; 12 bases are a match to TRBD1. The CDR3 is 14 residues long. Germline V gene data show CDR1 as MGHRA and CDR2 as YSYEKL.